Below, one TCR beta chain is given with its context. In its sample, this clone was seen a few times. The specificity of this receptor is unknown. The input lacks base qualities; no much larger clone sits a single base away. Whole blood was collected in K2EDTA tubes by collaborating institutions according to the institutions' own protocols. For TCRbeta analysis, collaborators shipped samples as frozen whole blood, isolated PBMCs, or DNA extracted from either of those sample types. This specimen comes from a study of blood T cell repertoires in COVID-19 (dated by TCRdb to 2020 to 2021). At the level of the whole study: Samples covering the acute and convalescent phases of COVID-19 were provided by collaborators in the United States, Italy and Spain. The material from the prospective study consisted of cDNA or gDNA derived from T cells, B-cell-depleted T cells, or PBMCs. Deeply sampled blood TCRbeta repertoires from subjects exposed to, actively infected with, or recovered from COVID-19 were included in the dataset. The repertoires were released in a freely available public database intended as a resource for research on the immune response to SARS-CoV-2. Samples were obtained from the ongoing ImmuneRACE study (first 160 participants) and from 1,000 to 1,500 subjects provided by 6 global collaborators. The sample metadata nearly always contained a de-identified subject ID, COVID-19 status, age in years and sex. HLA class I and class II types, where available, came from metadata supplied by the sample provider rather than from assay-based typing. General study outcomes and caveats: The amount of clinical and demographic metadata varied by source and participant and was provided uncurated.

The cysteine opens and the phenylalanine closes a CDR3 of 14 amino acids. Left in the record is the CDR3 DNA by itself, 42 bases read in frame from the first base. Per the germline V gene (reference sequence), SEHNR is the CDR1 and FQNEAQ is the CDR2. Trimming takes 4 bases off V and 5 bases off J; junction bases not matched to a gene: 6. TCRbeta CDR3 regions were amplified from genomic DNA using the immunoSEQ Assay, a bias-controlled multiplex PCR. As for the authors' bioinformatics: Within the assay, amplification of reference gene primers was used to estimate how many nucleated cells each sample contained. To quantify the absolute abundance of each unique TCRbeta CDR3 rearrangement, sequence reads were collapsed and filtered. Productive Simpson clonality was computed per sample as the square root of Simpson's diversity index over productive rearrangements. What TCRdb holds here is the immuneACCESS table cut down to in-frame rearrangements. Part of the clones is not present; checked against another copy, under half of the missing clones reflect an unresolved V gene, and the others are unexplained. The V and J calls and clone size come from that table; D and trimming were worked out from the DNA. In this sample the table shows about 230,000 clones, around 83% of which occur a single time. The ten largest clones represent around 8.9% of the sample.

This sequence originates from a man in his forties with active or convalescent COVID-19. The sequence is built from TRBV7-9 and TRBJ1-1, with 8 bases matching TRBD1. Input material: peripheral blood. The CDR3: CASSSTGGRTEAFF. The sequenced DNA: TGTGCCAGCAGCTCTACAGGGGGGAGGACTGAAGCTTTCTTT.